Given below is one T cell receptor beta chain in context. This entry comes from a study of cytomegalovirus exposure and HLA in healthy donors. The data were produced by immunoSEQ multiplex PCR, yet TCRdb's version contains in-frame clones alone and is incomplete. The sample lists approximately 110,000 clones, 94% occurring once. With 4 bases removed from V and 5 bases from J, the gap between germline ends came to 12 bases. Germline V CDR1 and CDR2: SGHRS, YFSETQ. This CDR3 is 14 amino acids long. V usage is TRBV5-1 and J usage is TRBJ2-2, with D uncertain. Sequenced sample: PBMCs. The sequence was collected from a woman in her late teens or twenties in good health and CMV-seronegative. Written as DNA, the CDR3 is TGCGCCAGCAGCCTTTCTGCAGAAACCGGGGAGCTGTTTTTT. As protein: CASSLSAETGELFF. Supplemented by reference TRBV5-1 and TRBJ2-2, the full variable domain reads KAGVTQTPRYLIKTRGQQVTLSCSPISGHRSVSWYQQTPGQGLQFLFEYFSETQRNKGNFPGRFSGRQFSNSRSEMNVSTLELGDSALYLCASSLSAETGELFFGEGSRLTVL.